This T cell receptor beta chain was identified in a study of post-analysis software for immune sequencing data. On this clonotype itself: Its target is unknown.

Study-level results: Among multiple sclerosis patients, normalized Chao1 diversity was significantly below that of controls.

Unique molecular identifiers tagged the TCR beta cDNA libraries. Some 500,000 cDNA molecules were obtained per 1 to 10 million input T cells. Via MiXCR, TCRdb re-called the PCR reads, giving one row per CDR3 protein. The sample contains 700,000 to 800,000 distinct CDR3 sequences, about 32% of which appear only once. The sequence came from a girl under 18 with multiple sclerosis. Sequencing used blood.

CDR3 sequence (DNA): TGTGCCAGCAGTAGGGAGGCGGTCTATGGCTACACCTTC. It encodes CASSREAVYGYTF. The rearrangement uses TRBV5-6 and TRBJ1-2; D is undetermined. Germline CDR1 and CDR2: SGHDT and YYEEEE. The CDR3 totals 13 residues. Trimming took 5 bases from V and 4 from J, leaving 12 bases between them.